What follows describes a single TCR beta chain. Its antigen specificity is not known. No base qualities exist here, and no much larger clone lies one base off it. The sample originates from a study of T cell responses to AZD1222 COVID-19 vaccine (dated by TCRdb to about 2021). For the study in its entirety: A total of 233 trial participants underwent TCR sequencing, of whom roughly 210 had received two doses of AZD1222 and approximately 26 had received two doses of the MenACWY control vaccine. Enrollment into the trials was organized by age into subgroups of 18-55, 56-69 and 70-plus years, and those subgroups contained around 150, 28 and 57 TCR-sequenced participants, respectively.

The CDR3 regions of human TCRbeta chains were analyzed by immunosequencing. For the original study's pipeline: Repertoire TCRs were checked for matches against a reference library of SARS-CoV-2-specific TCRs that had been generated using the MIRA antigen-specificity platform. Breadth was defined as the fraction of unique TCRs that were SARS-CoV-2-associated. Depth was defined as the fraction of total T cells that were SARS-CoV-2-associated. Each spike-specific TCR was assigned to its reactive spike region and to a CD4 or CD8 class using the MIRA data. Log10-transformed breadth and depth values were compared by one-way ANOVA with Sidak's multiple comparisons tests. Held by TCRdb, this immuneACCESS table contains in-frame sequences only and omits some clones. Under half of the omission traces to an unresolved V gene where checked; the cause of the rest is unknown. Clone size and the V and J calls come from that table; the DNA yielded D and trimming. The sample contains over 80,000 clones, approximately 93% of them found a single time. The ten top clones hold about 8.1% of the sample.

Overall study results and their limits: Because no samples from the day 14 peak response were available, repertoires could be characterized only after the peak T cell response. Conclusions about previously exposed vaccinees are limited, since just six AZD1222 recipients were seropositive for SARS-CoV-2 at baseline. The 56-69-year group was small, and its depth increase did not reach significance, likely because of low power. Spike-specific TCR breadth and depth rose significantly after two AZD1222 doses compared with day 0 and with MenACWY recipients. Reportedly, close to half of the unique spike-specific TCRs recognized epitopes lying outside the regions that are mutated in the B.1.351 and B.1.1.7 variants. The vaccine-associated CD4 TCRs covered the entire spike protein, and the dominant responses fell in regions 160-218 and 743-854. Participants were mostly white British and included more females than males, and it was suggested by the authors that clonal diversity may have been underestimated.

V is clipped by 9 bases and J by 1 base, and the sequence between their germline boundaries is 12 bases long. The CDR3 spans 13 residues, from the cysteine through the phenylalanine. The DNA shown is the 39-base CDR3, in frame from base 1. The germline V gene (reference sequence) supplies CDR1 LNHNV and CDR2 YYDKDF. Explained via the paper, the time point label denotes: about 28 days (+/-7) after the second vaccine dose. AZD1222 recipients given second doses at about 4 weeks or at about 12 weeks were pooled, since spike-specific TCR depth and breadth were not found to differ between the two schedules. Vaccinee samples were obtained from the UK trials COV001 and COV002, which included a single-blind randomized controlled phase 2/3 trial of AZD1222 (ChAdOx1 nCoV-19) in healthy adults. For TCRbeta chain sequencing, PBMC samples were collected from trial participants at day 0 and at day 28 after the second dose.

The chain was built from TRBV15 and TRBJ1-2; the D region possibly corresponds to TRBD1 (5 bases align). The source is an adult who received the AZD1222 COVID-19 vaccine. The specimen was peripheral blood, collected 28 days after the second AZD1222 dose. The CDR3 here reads CATGRDLNYGYTF. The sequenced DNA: TGTGCCACGGGCCGGGACCTTAACTATGGCTACACCTTC.